This T cell receptor (beta chain) is drawn from a study of cytomegalovirus exposure and HLA in healthy donors. Vbeta (60) and Jbeta (13) primers were used in the PCR. Assay used: immunoSEQ multiplex PCR; TCRdb lists only in-frame clones, some missing. Here the sample spans some 130,000 clones, around 79% being singletons. This CDR3 is 13 amino acids long. V lost 4 bases and J 0 bases, leaving 7 bases between the germline ends. CDR1 and CDR2 (germline): MNHEY, SVGAGI. Study conclusions and caveats: Per published accounts, TCR beta sequences correctly predicted the HLA-A and HLA-B alleles of most subjects. Sequencing probably produced one cluster of sequence variants that were highly shared.

A word on this clone: Antigen specificity is unknown.

Sequencing used PBMCs. The receptor comes from a man aged 35-49 years in good health and CMV-seropositive. This chain joins TRBV6-5 and TRBJ2-7, with D unclear. The CDR3 is CASSSPRSYEQYF. DNA of the CDR3: TGTGCCAGCAGTTCCCCGCGCTCCTACGAGCAGTACTTC.